This TCR beta chain was obtained from a study of shared clonotypes between healthy human individuals. Study overall: Per donor, three plates held CD4 naive cells, three held CD4 memory, two held CD8 naive and one held CD8 memory.

The CDR3 is made up of 14 amino acids. J gave up 5 bases and V 4 bases, and 11 bases lay outside the gene matches. Germline V gene lookup returns CDR1 SQVTM and CDR2 ANQGSEA. Profiling relied on immunoSEQ multiplex PCR, and the TCRdb table lists in-frame clones only, not all of them. The table lists some 1,100,000 clones, around 78% of them singletons. Sequencing was carried out using memory CD4+ T cells from PBMCs. Subset specified: CD45RA-negative fraction. The origin of this receptor is a man between 18 and 29 years old in good health. Some clones in this sample may be carry-over from other donors' samples. This rearrangement joins TRBV29-1 to TRBJ2-7, with 7 bases fitting TRBD2. The CDR3 loop reads CSVASQGGLDEQYF. The CDR3, as DNA: TGCAGCGTTGCCTCCCAGGGAGGGTTGGACGAGCAGTACTTC.